One and the same sample provided the 14 T cell receptor beta chains below, sequenced in a study of blood T cell repertoires in COVID-19. Clones were sequenced by immunoSEQ multiplex PCR, and TCRdb holds only the in-frame ones, with some missing. This sample has about 480,000 clones, with roughly 89% found just once. The sample comprised peripheral blood. These receptor sequences come from a man younger than 30 with COVID-19, enrolled during active disease.

The V and J genes are TRBV5-8 and TRBJ1-4; 7 bases line up with TRBD1. Germline CDR1 SGHTS, CDR2 YDEGEE. The CDR3 is 15 residues long. J lost 7 bases, V lost 1 base, and 7 bases had no gene match. The CDR3 loop reads CASSLFQGGGEKLFF. The CDR3 coding sequence is TGTGCCAGCAGCTTGTTTCAGGGGGGCGGTGAAAAACTGTTTTTT. The complete variable domain, with remaining parts taken from reference TRBV5-8 and TRBJ1-4, reads EAGVTQSPTHLIKTRGQQATLRCSPISGHTSVYWYQQALGLGLQFLLWYDEGEERNRGNFPPRFSGRQFPNYSSELNVNALELEDSALYLCASSLFQGGGEKLFFGSGTQLSVL.

The chain employs TRBV10-3 and TRBJ2-7; 11 nucleotides line up with TRBD2. The ends lost 5 bases at V and 7 bases at J; junction bases unmatched: 16. Germline values: CDR1 ENHRY, CDR2 SYGVKD. This CDR3 is built from 17 residues. The CDR3 sequence is CAISPRGLAGGSWEQYF. CDR3 nucleotide sequence: TGTGCCATCAGTCCACGCGGGCTAGCGGGGGGCTCATGGGAGCAGTACTTC.

The chain employs TRBV3-1 (or the pseudogene TRBV3-2) and TRBJ2-3; D possibly corresponds to TRBD2 (5 bases). CDR3 length: 17 residues. CDR1 LGHDT and CDR2 YNNKEL come from the germline V gene (reference sequence). V gave up 5 bases and J gave up 2 bases, with 20 bases separating them. CDR3 sequence: CASSSSSRPLLTDTQYF. The CDR3 DNA is TGTGCCAGCAGCTCCTCTAGCAGACCACTACTCACAGATACGCAGTATTTT.

The CDR3 spells CASSQDRGGGPEETQYF. The CDR3 DNA is TGTGCCAGCAGCCAAGATAGAGGCGGGGGGCCGGAAGAGACCCAGTACTTC. The J gene is TRBJ2-5, the V gene TRBV4-2; TRBD2 matches 8 bases. This CDR3 is 17 amino acids long. Germline assignment: CDR1 LGHNA and CDR2 YNFKEQ. After removal of 0 bases from V and 3 bases from J, the junction contained 9 bases not matched to a gene.

The J gene is TRBJ2-1, the V gene TRBV3-1 (or the pseudogene TRBV3-2); TRBD1 is a possible D gene (5 bases). The germline gives CDR1 LGHDT, CDR2 YNNKEL (reference sequence). Trimming removed 10 bases from V and 7 bases from J, with 11 bases in between. The CDR3 is 11 amino acids. Here the CDR3 reads CAIQQANEQFF. CDR3 bases: TGTGCCATCCAACAGGCGAATGAGCAGTTCTTC.

J is TRBJ1-4 and V is TRBV11-3; D gene uncertain. This CDR3 has 13 amino acids. Per the germline V gene, CDR1 is SGHNT and CDR2 is YENEEA. Trimming shortened V by 7 bases and J by 3 bases, and 9 bases separated the two germline ends. The CDR3 loop is CASMSRSNEKLFF. Written as DNA, the CDR3 is TGTGCCAGCATGTCCAGGTCTAATGAAAAACTGTTTTTT. The variable domain in full, with the rest retrieved from reference TRBV11-3 and TRBJ1-4, is EAGVVQSPRYKIIEKKQPVAFWCNPISGHNTLYWYLQNLGQGPELLIRYENEEAVDDSQLPKDRFSAERLKGVDSTLKIQPAELGDSAVYLCASMSRSNEKLFFGSGTQLSVL.

V is TRBV18 and J is TRBJ2-1, with D possibly matching TRBD2 (7 bases). Germline CDR1 reads KGHSH; CDR2 reads LQKENI. Between the trimmed V and J ends, which lost 6 bases and 3 bases, there was a span of 21 bases. The CDR3 has 17 residues. The DNA of the CDR3 is TGTGCCAGCTCGCCGCCGGGGGGCCAGCGGGTCTACAATGAGCAGTTCTTC. This gives the protein CASSPPGGQRVYNEQFF.

The chain combines TRBV15 with TRBJ2-2; TRBD2 aligns across 8 bases. This CDR3 has 16 residues. V lost 5 bases, J lost 7 bases, and 12 bases stayed unmatched. Germline CDR1 reads LNHNV; CDR2 reads YYDKDF (reference sequence). CDR3 coding DNA: TGTGCCACCAGCGTTTCACGGGAGGGCCAGGGCGGGGAGCTGTTTTTT. It translates to CATSVSREGQGGELFF.

As DNA, the CDR3 is TGTGCCAGCAAGTTGGGGCCGGTGAACACTGAAGCTTTCTTT. This translates into CASKLGPVNTEAFF. V gene TRBV6-5 combines with J gene TRBJ1-1, with D tentatively TRBD1 (5 bases). CDR1 and CDR2 from the germline V gene are MNHEY and SVGAGI. Between the trimmed V and J ends, which lost 7 bases and 0 bases, there was a span of 12 bases. The CDR3 has 14 amino acids.

V and J are TRBV7-9 and TRBJ2-1; D may be TRBD2 (6 bases). The CDR3 totals 18 residues. V lost 6 bases, J lost 0 bases, and 21 bases lay in between. Germline assignment: CDR1 SEHNR and CDR2 FQNEAQ (reference sequence). CDR3 sequence (DNA): TGTGCCAGCAGAAGCTTAGAGGCGGGGTGGAGCTCCTACAATGAGCAGTTCTTC. It translates to CASRSLEAGWSSYNEQFF.

The chain carries TRBV12-3 or TRBV12-4 and TRBJ2-7; tentative D call: TRBD2 (6 bases). The CDR3 sequence is 13 residues long. The germline V and J ends were trimmed by 5 bases and 2 bases, with 10 bases remaining between them. CDR3 nucleotides: TGTGCCAGCAGTCGGACTACACCCTACGAGCAGTACTTC. Amino acids: CASSRTTPYEQYF.

V gene TRBV3-1 (or the pseudogene TRBV3-2) combines with J gene TRBJ2-2, with TRBD2 identical over 12 bases. There are 17 residues in the CDR3. Looked up from germline, CDR1 is LGHDT and CDR2 is YNNKEL (reference sequence). With V trimmed by 5 bases and J by 3 bases, 7 bases remained unmatched. CDR3 region: CASSKRGLAGYTGELFF. The CDR3 coding sequence is TGTGCCAGCAGCAAAAGAGGACTAGCGGGATACACCGGGGAGCTGTTTTTT.

The chain couples TRBV6-6 to TRBJ1-6; 11 nucleotides match TRBD1. CDR1 is MNHNY, CDR2 SVGAGI, per germline (reference sequence). V trimming: 5 bases; J trimming: 0 bases; junction bases outside the gene matches: 6. The CDR3 spans 18 residues. The CDR3 nucleotides read TGTGCCAGCAGTCCAGGACAGGGGGCTGGCTCCTATAATTCACCCCTCCACTTT. It codes for CASSPGQGAGSYNSPLHF.

The chain combines TRBV7-9 with TRBJ1-2; D perhaps matches TRBD1 (6 bases). The germline V and J ends were trimmed by 5 bases and 4 bases, with 11 bases remaining between them. From germline, CDR1 is SEHNR and CDR2 FQNEAQ (reference sequence). The CDR3 has 13 amino acids. CDR3 loop: CASSLGGRYGYTF. The CDR3, as DNA: TGTGCCAGCAGCCTAGGGGGGCGCTATGGCTACACCTTC.